One sample yielded the 25 T cell receptor beta chains listed below, sequenced in a study of TIL therapy for anti-PD-1-resistant metastatic lung cancer. Sequencing used immunoSEQ v3. Sequencing was performed with immunoSEQ multiplex PCR; in TCRdb, only in-frame clones are kept and a portion is missing. This sample yields tens of thousands of clones, of which roughly 69% are seen a single time; around 6.1% belongs to the top ten. Described time point: pre-treatment sample, taken before nivolumab and TIL therapy. This specimen consisted of blood, obtained at baseline. The source of these receptors is a person aged 25-85 years with non-small cell lung cancer.

The chain joins TRBV27 to TRBJ2-3; TRBD1 matches at 7 bases. The CDR3 totals 18 residues. CDR1 is MNHEY, CDR2 SMNVEV, per germline (reference sequence). J lost 5 bases, V lost 8 bases, and 22 bases had no gene match. CDR3 nucleotides: TGTGCCAGCGGAAGCACCCTACTTACCCGGACAGGAGAAGATACGCAGTATTTT. This encodes CASGSTLLTRTGEDTQYF.

The chain uses TRBV6-1 and TRBJ1-2, with TRBD1 as a possible D gene (5 bases). Germline V gene sequence: CDR1 MNHNS, CDR2 SASEGT. V was pared by 4 bases and J by 4 bases, with 7 bases between. CDR3 length: 12 residues. In nucleotides, the CDR3 is TGTGCCAGCAGTGGACAGCCCTATGGCTACACCTTC. It is translated as CASSGQPYGYTF.

The chain carries TRBV5-1 and TRBJ2-7, with D possibly being TRBD1 (6 bases). The germline V gene has CDR1 SGHRS and CDR2 YFSETQ. Trimming removed 2 bases from V and 6 bases from J, with 12 bases in between. The CDR3 length is 13 residues. The CDR3 reads CASSFTGPGEQYF. For the CDR3, the DNA is TGCGCCAGCAGCTTCACAGGGCCCGGCGAGCAGTACTTC.

This chain uses TRBV30 with TRBJ1-2; D is possibly TRBD1 (5 bases). With 1 base removed from V and 8 bases from J, the gap between germline ends came to 11 bases. The CDR3 covers 12 residues. Germline values: CDR1 GTSNPN, CDR2 SVGIG (reference sequence). The CDR3 loop reads CAWSAGVGGYTF. CDR3 nucleotides: TGTGCCTGGAGTGCGGGGGTAGGAGGCTACACCTTC.

This clone was seen a single time. The chain recombines TRBV25-1 with TRBJ2-5; TRBD2 matches 10 bases. The J segment lost 5 bases and the V segment lost 6 bases, leaving 6 bases of the junction unmatched. CDR1 and CDR2 from the germline V gene are MGHDK and SYGVNS. CDR3 size: 14 residues. Written as DNA, the CDR3 is TGTGCCAGCAGGCCGGGACTAGCGTGGGAGACCCAGTACTTC. This codes for CASRPGLAWETQYF.

The chain links TRBV6-1 to TRBJ2-1, with D unresolved. The CDR3 is 15 amino acids. The germline gives CDR1 MNHNS, CDR2 SASEGT. V lost 1 base and J 7 bases, leaving 14 bases between the germline ends. Written as DNA, the CDR3 is TGTGCCAGCAGTGAAGGAACGGCGGTGGCTAATGAGCAGTTCTTC. Translation gives CASSEGTAVANEQFF.

V and J are TRBV21-1 and TRBJ1-4. TRBV21-1 is a known pseudogene. The CDR3 runs to 13 residues. The CDR3 coding sequence is TGTGCCAGCCCGGAAGCAACTAATGAAAAACTGTTTTTT. It specifies CASPEATNEKLFF.

The chain has TRBV7-9 and TRBJ2-1, with 9 bases fitting TRBD2. Per the germline V gene, CDR1 is SEHNR and CDR2 is FQNEAQ (reference sequence). This CDR3 contains 19 residues. Trimming took 5 bases from V and 3 from J; bases not matched to a gene: 17. The CDR3: CASSPPLILAGTVYNEQFF. CDR3 DNA: TGTGCCAGCAGCCCCCCGTTAATCCTAGCGGGAACCGTCTACAATGAGCAGTTCTTC. Based on the CDR3 plus reference TRBV7-9 and TRBJ2-1, the full variable domain is DTGVSQNPRHKITKRGQNVTFRCDPISEHNRLYWYRQTLGQGPEFLTYFQNEAQLEKSRLLSDRFSAERPKGSFSTLEIQRTEQGDSAMYLCASSPPLILAGTVYNEQFFGPGTRLTVL.

Concerning this clone: Other DNA variants within this sample encode the same CDR3. V and J are TRBV5-1 and TRBJ2-1; TRBD2 is a possible D gene (6 bases). Trimming cost V 2 bases and J 7 bases, with 13 bases left between them. The CDR3 contains 14 residues. CDR1 and CDR2 (germline): SGHRS, YFSETQ. CDR3 residues: CASSLVAGSNEQFF. The CDR3 DNA reads TGCGCCAGCAGCTTAGTGGCGGGGTCAAATGAGCAGTTCTTC.

This clone came up once. The rearrangement uses TRBV28 and TRBJ2-1; D may match TRBD1 or TRBD2 (5 bases each). Looked up from germline, CDR1 is MDHEN and CDR2 is SYDVKM. The germline V and J ends were trimmed by 8 bases and 6 bases, with 14 bases remaining between them. The CDR3 has 13 residues. Written as DNA, the CDR3 is TGTGCCAGCTTGACGGGGCAGCGCAATGAGCAGTTCTTC. The encoded protein is CASLTGQRNEQFF.

The gene calls are TRBV6-5 and TRBJ2-3, with 8 bases identical to TRBD2. Germline V gene lookup returns CDR1 MNHEY and CDR2 SVGAGI. With 0 bases clipped from V and 5 bases from J, the junction kept 7 bases outside the gene matches. The CDR3 totals 16 residues. In DNA form, the CDR3 reads TGTGCCAGCAGTTACTCGAACGGGGGGGCAGGAGATACGCAGTATTTT. This gives the protein CASSYSNGGAGDTQYF.

The chain is built from TRBV4-1 and TRBJ1-2; 8 bases are a match to TRBD1. The CDR3 has 19 residues. After removal of 1 base from V and 4 bases from J, the junction contained 17 bases not matched to a gene. Germline V gives CDR1 MGHRA, CDR2 YSYEKL. CDR3 DNA sequence: TGCGCCAGCAGCCAAGGTCCCGGGACAGGCACGATCCTTAGCTATGGCTACACCTTC. As protein: CASSQGPGTGTILSYGYTF.

CDR3 nucleotides: TGTGCCAGCAGTTTATATGCAGGCATGGGCAATCAGCCCCAGCATTTT. This translates into CASSLYAGMGNQPQHF. This chain joins TRBV28 and TRBJ1-5; D call uncertain. The V gene lost 1 base and the J gene lost 2 bases, with 12 bases spanning the gap. The CDR3 has 16 amino acids. The germline CDR1 and CDR2 sequences are MDHEN and SYDVKM.

This clone appeared a few times. The V call is TRBV30, the J call TRBJ1-5; weak D call: TRBD1 (5 bases). Per the germline V gene, CDR1 is GTSNPN and CDR2 is SVGIG (reference sequence). The CDR3 totals 13 residues. V lost 0 bases, J lost 6 bases, and 9 bases lay in between. The CDR3 DNA reads as TGTGCCTGGAGTGTACAGGTGGGTCAGCCCCAGCATTTT. This translates into CAWSVQVGQPQHF.

Only one count was recorded for this clone. The sample holds other DNA sequences that translate to the same CDR3. The chain has TRBV9 and TRBJ2-1; 11 bases are shared with TRBD2. CDR3 length equals 16 residues. Germline loops: CDR1 SGDLS, CDR2 YYNGEE. J gave up 4 bases and V 4 bases, and 7 bases lay outside the gene matches. CDR3 sequence reads: CASSPTGTSGYNEQFF. The CDR3 DNA reads as TGTGCCAGCAGCCCAACCGGGACTAGCGGTTACAATGAGCAGTTCTTC.

This clone came up a few times. The rearrangement links TRBV9 to TRBJ1-4, with a possible D match to TRBD1 (5 bases). CDR1 and CDR2 (germline): SGDLS, YYNGEE. V lost 4 bases and J lost 6, with 10 bases in between. The CDR3 is 13 amino acids. The CDR3: CASSRQRDEKLFF. The DNA of the CDR3 is TGTGCCAGCAGCCGACAGAGGGATGAAAAACTGTTTTTT.

The chain employs TRBV27 and TRBJ1-5; no clear D. This CDR3 spans 16 amino acids. The ends were cut back, 0 bases at V and 0 bases at J, with 9 bases in the middle. CDR1 MNHEY and CDR2 SMNVEV come from the germline V gene (reference sequence). This CDR3 is CASSLSQVYSNQPQHF. The CDR3 nucleotides read TGTGCCAGCAGTTTATCCCAGGTCTATAGCAATCAGCCCCAGCATTTT.

This clone appeared a single time. The chain joins TRBV19 to TRBJ2-1; 10 bases are a match to TRBD2. The trim removed 2 bases at V and 9 bases at J, leaving 7 bases unmatched. This CDR3 is built from 15 residues. Germline loops: CDR1 LNHDA, CDR2 SQIVND (reference sequence). The CDR3 loop reads CASSIISSGSTEQFF. In DNA, the CDR3 is TGTGCCAGTAGTATAATATCTAGCGGGAGTACTGAGCAGTTCTTC.

Only a few counts were recorded for this clone. This rearrangement joins TRBV5-1 to TRBJ2-7; 11 bases map to TRBD1. The ends lost 4 bases at V and 3 bases at J; junction bases unmatched: 3. Germline-derived CDR1 and CDR2 are SGHRS and YFSETQ. The CDR3 contains 14 residues. The CDR3 reads CASSPGTGGYEQYF. The CDR3 nucleotides read TGCGCCAGCAGCCCCGGGACAGGGGGCTACGAGCAGTACTTC.

This chain uses TRBV19 with TRBJ2-2; TRBD2 is a possible D gene (5 bases). CDR3 length: 15 amino acids. V was clipped by 10 bases and J by 3 bases, with 18 bases between them. The V gene's germline CDR1 is LNHDA and CDR2 SQIVND (reference sequence). CDR3 nucleotide sequence: TGTGCCACCTCAACCGGACTTACATACACCGGGGAGCTGTTTTTT. Protein sequence: CATSTGLTYTGELFF.

This sequence joins TRBV7-9 and TRBJ2-4, with D tentatively TRBD2 (6 bases). Per the germline V gene, CDR1 is SEHNR and CDR2 is FQNEAQ (reference sequence). Between the trimmed V and J ends, which lost 7 bases and 0 bases, there was a span of 10 bases. The CDR3 consists of 14 residues. The CDR3 region is CASTLSGAKNIQYF. The CDR3 region has the DNA TGTGCCAGCACCCTTAGCGGAGCCAAAAACATTCAGTACTTC.

This clone was recorded a few times. V is TRBV6-1 and J is TRBJ2-1; D not resolved. V gave up 7 bases and J gave up 5 bases, with 12 bases separating them. This CDR3 has 13 amino acids. Germline assignment: CDR1 MNHNS and CDR2 SASEGT. The CDR3 nucleotides are TGTGCCAGCACCCCGGACGGAGACAATGAGCAGTTCTTC. It translates to CASTPDGDNEQFF.

The DNA for the CDR3 is TGTGCCAGCAGTTCGGACTTGAGCTCCTACAATGAGCAGTTCTTC. Amino acids: CASSSDLSSYNEQFF. The V gene is TRBV27, the J gene TRBJ2-1, with a possible D match to TRBD2 (5 bases). Germline assignment: CDR1 MNHEY and CDR2 SMNVEV (reference sequence). This CDR3 is built from 15 residues. V was clipped by 4 bases and J by 0 bases, with 10 bases between them.

The sample holds a few counts of this clone. The rearrangement links TRBV2 to TRBJ2-3, with TRBD2 identical over 10 bases. The CDR3 is 15 residues long. The V and J ends lost 8 bases and 2 bases, in that order; junction bases with no gene match: 7. Per the germline V gene, CDR1 is SNHLY and CDR2 is FYNNEI. CDR3: CASAYSGGTTDTQYF. CDR3 DNA sequence: TGTGCCAGCGCCTATAGCGGGGGGACCACAGATACGCAGTATTTT.

The rearrangement uses TRBV6-1 and TRBJ1-4, with TRBD1 identical over 8 bases. The CDR3 sequence is 15 residues long. V shed 6 bases and J 4 bases; nucleotides not matched to a gene: 7. CDR1 is MNHNS, CDR2 SASEGT, per germline. The CDR3 DNA is TGTGCCAGCAGCATACACGGACAGGGTAATGAAAAACTGTTTTTT. It codes for CASSIHGQGNEKLFF.